This T cell receptor (beta chain) comes out of a study of OX40 agonist ivuxolimab in advanced cancers. Study results and caveats: Low normalized T-cell clonal expansion was also seen in some nonresponders. At 0.1 to 3.0 mg/kg, CD4+ and CD8+ blood T cells expanded clonally by week 6. In general, CD8+ T cells held more expanded clones than CD4+ did, on average.

The method was immunoSEQ multiplex PCR; TCRdb's version includes in-frame clones alone and lacks a portion of them. The data show under 70,000 clones, 85% seen once. V was cut by 1 base and J by 8 bases, with 12 bases left in between. Germline values: CDR1 SGHAT, CDR2 FQNNGV. This CDR3 comprises 14 residues. Blood sampling took place at baseline, cycle 4 day 1, and cycle 7 day 1. Remarks on this clone: Its specificity is unknown.

V gene TRBV11-2 combines with J gene TRBJ2-1; tentative D call: TRBD2 (6 bases). The clonotype comes from an adult with an advanced solid tumor such as melanoma, head and neck, liver or kidney cancer. This specimen consisted of CD4+ or CD8+ T cells sorted from blood, obtained in a trial of the OX40 agonist ivuxolimab. Here the CDR3 DNA reads TGTGCCAGCAGCTTAGGGGTCAGGGAGGATGAGCAGTTCTTC. Amino acid sequence: CASSLGVREDEQFF.